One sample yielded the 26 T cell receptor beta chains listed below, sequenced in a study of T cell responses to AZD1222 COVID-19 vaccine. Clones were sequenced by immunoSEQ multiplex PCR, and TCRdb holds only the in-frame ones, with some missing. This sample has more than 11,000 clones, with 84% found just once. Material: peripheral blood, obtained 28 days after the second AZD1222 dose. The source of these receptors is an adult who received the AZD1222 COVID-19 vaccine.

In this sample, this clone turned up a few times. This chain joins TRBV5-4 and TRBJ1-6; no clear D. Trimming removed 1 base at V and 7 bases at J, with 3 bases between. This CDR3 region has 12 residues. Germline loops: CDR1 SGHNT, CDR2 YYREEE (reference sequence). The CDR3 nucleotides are TGTGCCAGCAGCTTGTCCAATTCACCCCTCCACTTT. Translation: CASSLSNSPLHF.

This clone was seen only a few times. Here the CDR3 reads CASSLIPTWGQPQHF. CDR3 coding DNA: TGTGCCAGCAGTTTAATCCCCACTTGGGGACAGCCCCAGCATTTT. The V and J genes are TRBV27 and TRBJ1-5; D not certain. V was trimmed by 2 bases and J by 7 bases, leaving 15 bases between them. The V gene's germline CDR1 is MNHEY and CDR2 SMNVEV (reference sequence). The CDR3 is made up of 15 amino acids.

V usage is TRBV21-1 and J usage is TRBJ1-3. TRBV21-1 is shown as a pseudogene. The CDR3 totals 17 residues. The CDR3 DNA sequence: TGTGCCAGCAGCGCCCACAGGGGGACTAGCTCTGGAAACACCATATATTTT. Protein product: CASSAHRGTSSGNTIYF.

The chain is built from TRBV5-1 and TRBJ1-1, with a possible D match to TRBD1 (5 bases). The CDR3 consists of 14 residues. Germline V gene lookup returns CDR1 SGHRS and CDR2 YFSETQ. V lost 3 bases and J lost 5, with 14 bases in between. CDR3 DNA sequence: TGCGCCAGCAGCTCGACCAGCAGGGTGACTGAAGCTTTCTTT. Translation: CASSSTSRVTEAFF.

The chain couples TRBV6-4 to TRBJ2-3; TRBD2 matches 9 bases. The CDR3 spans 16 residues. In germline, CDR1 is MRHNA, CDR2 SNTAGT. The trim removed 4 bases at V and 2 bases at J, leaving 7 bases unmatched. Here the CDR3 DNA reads TGTGCCAGCAGTGCCCCGACTAGCGGCGTCACAGATACGCAGTATTTT. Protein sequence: CASSAPTSGVTDTQYF.

CDR3 nucleotides: TGTGCCAGTAGTATAGAGCACAGCTCTGGAAACACCATATATTTT. It specifies CASSIEHSSGNTIYF. The J gene is TRBJ1-3, the V gene TRBV19, with unresolved D. The germline CDR1 and CDR2 sequences are LNHDA and SQIVND (reference sequence). The CDR3 spans 15 residues. V was clipped by 0 bases and J by 0 bases, with 6 bases between them.

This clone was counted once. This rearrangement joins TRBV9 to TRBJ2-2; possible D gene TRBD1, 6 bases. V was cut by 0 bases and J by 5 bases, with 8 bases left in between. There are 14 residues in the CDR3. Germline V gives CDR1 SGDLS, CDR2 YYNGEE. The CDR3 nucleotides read TGTGCCAGCAGCGTAGGACAGGTAACCGGGGAGCTGTTTTTT. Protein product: CASSVGQVTGELFF.

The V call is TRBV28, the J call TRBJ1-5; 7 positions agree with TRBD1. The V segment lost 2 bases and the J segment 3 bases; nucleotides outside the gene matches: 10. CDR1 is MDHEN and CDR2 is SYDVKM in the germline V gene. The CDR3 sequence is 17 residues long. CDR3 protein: CASSLPWSTGINQPQHF. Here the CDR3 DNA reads TGTGCCAGCAGTTTACCTTGGTCGACAGGGATCAATCAGCCCCAGCATTTT.

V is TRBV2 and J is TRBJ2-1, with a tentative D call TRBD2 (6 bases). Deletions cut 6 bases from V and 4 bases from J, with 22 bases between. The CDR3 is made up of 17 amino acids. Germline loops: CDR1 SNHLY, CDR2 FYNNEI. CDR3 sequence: CASRRTLAPRLYNEQFF. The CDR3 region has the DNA TGTGCCAGCAGGCGAACCCTAGCGCCTAGACTTTACAATGAGCAGTTCTTC.

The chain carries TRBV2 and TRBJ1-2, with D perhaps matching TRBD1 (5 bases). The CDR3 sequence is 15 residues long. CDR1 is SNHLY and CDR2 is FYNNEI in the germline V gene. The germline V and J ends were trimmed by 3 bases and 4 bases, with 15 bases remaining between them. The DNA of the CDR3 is TGTGCCAGCAGTGAGTTGGGGCCAACCAGCTATGGCTACACCTTC. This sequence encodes CASSELGPTSYGYTF. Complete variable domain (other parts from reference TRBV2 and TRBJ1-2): EPEVTQTPSHQVTQMGQEVILRCVPISNHLYFYWYRQILGQKVEFLVSFYNNEISEKSEIFDDQFSVERPDGSNFTLKIRSTKLEDSAMYFCASSELGPTSYGYTFGSGTRLTVV.

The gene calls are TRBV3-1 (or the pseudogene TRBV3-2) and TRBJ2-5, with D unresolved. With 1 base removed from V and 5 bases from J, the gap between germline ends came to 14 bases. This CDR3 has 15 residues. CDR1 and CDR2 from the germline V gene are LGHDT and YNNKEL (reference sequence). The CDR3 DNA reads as TGTGCCAGCAGCCAAGGCGGCAGAACGAGGGAGACCCAGTACTTC. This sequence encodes CASSQGGRTRETQYF.

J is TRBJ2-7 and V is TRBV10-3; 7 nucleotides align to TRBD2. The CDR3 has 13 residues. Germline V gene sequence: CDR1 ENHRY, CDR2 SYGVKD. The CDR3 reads CGARGESTYEQYF. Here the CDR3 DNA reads TGTGGGGCCCGGGGGGAATCAACCTACGAGCAGTACTTC.

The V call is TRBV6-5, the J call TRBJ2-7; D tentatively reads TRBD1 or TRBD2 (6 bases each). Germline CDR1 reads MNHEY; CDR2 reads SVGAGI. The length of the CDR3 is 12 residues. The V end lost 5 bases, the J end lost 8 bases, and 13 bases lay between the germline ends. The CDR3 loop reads CASSPGGGQQYF. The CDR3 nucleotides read TGTGCCAGCAGTCCCGGAGGGGGTCAGCAGTACTTC.

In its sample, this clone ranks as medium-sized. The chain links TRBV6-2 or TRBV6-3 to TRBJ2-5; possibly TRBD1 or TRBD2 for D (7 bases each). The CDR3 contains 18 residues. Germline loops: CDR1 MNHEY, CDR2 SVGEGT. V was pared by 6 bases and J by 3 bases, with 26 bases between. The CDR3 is CASSRRQGRAGEEETQYF. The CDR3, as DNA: TGTGCCAGCAGCAGAAGACAGGGTCGGGCGGGAGAAGAAGAGACCCAGTACTTC.

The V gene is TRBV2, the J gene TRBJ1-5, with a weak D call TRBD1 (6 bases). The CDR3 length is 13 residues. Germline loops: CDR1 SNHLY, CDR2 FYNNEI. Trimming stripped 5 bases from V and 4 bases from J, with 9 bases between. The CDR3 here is CASSTQGNQPQHF. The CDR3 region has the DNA TGTGCCAGCAGTACACAGGGAAATCAGCCCCAGCATTTT.

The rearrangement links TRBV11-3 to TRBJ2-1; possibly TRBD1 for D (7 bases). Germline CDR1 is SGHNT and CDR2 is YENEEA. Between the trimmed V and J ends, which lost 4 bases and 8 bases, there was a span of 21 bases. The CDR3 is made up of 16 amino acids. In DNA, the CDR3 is TGTGCCAGCAGCTCGGGGACGGGGTTCAGGGGGGATGAGCAGTTCTTC. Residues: CASSSGTGFRGDEQFF. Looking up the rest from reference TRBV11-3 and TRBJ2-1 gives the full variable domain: EAGVVQSPRYKIIEKKQPVAFWCNPISGHNTLYWYLQNLGQGPELLIRYENEEAVDDSQLPKDRFSAERLKGVDSTLKIQPAELGDSAVYLCASSSGTGFRGDEQFFGPGTRLTVL.

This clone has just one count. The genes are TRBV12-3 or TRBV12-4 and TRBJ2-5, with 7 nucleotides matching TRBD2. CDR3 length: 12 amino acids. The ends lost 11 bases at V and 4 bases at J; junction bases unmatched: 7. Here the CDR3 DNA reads TGTGCCTCCCATGGGGGGGGAGAGACCCAGTACTTC. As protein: CASHGGGETQYF.

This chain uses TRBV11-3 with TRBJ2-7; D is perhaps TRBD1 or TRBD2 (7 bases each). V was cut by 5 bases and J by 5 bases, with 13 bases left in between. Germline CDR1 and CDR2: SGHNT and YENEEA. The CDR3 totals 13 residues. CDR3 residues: CASSPQGGNEQYF. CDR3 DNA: TGTGCCAGCAGCCCGCAGGGGGGGAACGAGCAGTACTTC.

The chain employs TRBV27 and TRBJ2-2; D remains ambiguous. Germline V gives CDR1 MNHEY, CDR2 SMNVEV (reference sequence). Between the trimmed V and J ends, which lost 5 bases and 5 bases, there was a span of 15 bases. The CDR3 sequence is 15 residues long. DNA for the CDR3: TGTGCCAGCAGTCCACGTTTCGTCGATACCGGGGAGCTGTTTTTT. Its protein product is CASSPRFVDTGELFF.

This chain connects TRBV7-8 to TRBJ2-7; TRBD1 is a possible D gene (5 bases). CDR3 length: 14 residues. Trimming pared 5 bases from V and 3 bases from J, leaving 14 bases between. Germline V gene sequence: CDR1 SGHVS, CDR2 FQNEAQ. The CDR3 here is CASSPGWVDYEQYF. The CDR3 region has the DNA TGTGCCAGCAGCCCAGGGTGGGTTGACTACGAGCAGTACTTC. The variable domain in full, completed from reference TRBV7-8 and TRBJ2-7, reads GAGVSQSPRYKVAKRGQDVALRCDPISGHVSLFWYQQALGQGPEFLTYFQNEAQLDKSGLPSDRFFAERPEGSVSTLKIQRTQQEDSAVYLCASSPGWVDYEQYFGPGTRLTVT.

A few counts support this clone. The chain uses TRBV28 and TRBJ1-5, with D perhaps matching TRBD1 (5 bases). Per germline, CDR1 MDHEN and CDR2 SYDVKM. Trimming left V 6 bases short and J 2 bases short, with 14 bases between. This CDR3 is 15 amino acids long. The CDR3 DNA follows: TGTGCCAGCAGCTCCCCAGGGATCGGCAATCAGCCCCAGCATTTT. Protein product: CASSSPGIGNQPQHF.

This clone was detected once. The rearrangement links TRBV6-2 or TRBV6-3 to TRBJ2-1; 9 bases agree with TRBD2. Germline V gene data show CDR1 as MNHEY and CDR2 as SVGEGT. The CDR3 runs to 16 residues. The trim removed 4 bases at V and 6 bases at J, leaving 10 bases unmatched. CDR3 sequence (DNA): TGTGCCAGCAGTTCCTTCAGCGGGAGGAGCCCCAATGAGCAGTTCTTC. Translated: CASSSFSGRSPNEQFF.

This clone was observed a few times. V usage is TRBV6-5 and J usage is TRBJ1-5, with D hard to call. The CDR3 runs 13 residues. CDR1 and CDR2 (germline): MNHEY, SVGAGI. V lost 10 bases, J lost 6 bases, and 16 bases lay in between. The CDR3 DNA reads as TGTGCCACCGGTCTTTTGCTTGGTCAGCCCCAGCATTTT. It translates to CATGLLLGQPQHF.

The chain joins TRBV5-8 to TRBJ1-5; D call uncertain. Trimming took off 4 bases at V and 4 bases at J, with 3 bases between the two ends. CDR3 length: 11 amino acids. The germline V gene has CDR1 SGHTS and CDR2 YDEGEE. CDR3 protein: CASSLNQPQHF. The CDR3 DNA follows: TGTGCCAGCAGCCTAAATCAGCCCCAGCATTTT.

CDR3 sequence (DNA): TGTGCCAGCAGTACCCAACAGGAGGACATTCAGTACTTC. It yields the protein CASSTQQEDIQYF. This chain connects TRBV12-3 or TRBV12-4 to TRBJ2-4; D may correspond to TRBD1 or TRBD2 (5 bases each). Trimming removed 5 bases from V and 8 bases from J, with 13 bases in between. The CDR3 is 13 residues long.

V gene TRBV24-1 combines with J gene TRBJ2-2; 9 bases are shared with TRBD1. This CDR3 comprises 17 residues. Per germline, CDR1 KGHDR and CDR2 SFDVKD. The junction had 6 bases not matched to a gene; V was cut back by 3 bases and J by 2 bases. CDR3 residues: CATSDNPGQGNTGELFF. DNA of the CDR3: TGTGCCACCAGTGATAACCCGGGACAGGGAAACACCGGGGAGCTGTTTTTT.